This T cell receptor (beta chain) comes out of a study of beta chain features in type 1 diabetes. Study outcomes and limitations: PCR may have favored shorter templates equally in patients and controls.

CDR3 size: 16 residues. V gave up 2 bases and J gave up 5 bases; unmatched junction bases: 10. Germline CDR1 SEHNR, CDR2 FQNEAQ (reference sequence). Remarks on this clone: Its antigen is as yet unknown.

A single heparinised blood sample, averaging around 120 mL, was obtained per donor. Expressed TCRB transcripts were sequenced after all isolated RNA was converted to cDNA. The data were produced by immunoSEQ multiplex PCR, yet TCRdb's version contains in-frame clones alone and is incomplete. The repertoire holds hundreds of thousands of clones, around 15% seen once, with approximately 0.099% in the top ten. Sequenced: naive CD4+ T cells from blood. This clonotype was obtained from a man aged 18 to 29 in good health. J is TRBJ1-1 and V is TRBV7-9; TRBD1 matches 8 bases. CDR3 bases: TGTGCCAGCAGCTTATTGTTAGACAGGGGAATGACTGAAGCTTTCTTT. This encodes CASSLLLDRGMTEAFF.